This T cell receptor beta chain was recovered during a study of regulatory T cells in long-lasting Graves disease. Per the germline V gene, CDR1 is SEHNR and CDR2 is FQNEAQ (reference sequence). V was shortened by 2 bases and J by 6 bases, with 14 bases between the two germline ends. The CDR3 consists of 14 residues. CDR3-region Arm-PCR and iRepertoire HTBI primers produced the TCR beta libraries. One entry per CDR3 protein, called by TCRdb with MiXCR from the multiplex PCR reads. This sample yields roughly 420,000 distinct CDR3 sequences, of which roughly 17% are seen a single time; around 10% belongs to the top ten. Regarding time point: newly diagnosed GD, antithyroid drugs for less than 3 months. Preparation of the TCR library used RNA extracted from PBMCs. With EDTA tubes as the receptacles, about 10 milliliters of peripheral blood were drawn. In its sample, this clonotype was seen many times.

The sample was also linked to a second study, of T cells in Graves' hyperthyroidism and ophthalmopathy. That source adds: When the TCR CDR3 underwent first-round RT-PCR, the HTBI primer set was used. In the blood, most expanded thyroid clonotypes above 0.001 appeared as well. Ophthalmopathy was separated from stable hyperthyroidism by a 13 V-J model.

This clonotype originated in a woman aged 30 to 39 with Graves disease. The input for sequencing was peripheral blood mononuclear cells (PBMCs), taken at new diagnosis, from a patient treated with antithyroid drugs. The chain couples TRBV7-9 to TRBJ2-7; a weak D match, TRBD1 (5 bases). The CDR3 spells CASSLIEGVAEQYF. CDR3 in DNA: TGTGCCAGCAGCTTAATAGAAGGGGTAGCCGAGCAGTACTTC.